The 4 T cell receptor beta chains below come from one sample, sequenced in a study of patients and donors after allogeneic stem cell transplantation. TCRdb re-derived calls from the RT-PCR reads in MiXCR, one entry per CDR3 protein. The top ten hold roughly 6% of the sample, which has 920,000 or so distinct CDR3 sequences, more than 15% seen once. The sample taken for sequencing was blood, either unsorted or a sorted T cell fraction (not recorded which). The receptors here all came from a human donor who was either an allogeneic HSCT recipient or a stem cell or donor lymphocyte infusion donor (not recorded which). It is not recorded whose cells these are; they may come from a transplant donor.

This clonotype turned up a few times. The chain combines TRBV7-9 with TRBJ1-2; weak D call: TRBD1 (5 bases). This CDR3 spans 14 amino acids. V lost 1 base and J lost 6, with 12 bases in between. Germline CDR1 and CDR2: SEHNR and FQNEAQ (reference sequence). CDR3 residues: CASSLGQGEDGYTF. In nucleotides, the CDR3 is TGTGCCAGCAGCTTAGGTCAGGGTGAGGATGGCTACACCTTC.

This chain uses TRBV3-1 with TRBJ2-3; no reliable D call. Germline CDR1 LGHDT, CDR2 YNNKEL (reference sequence). Deletions cut 6 bases from V and 6 bases from J, with 13 bases between. The CDR3 consists of 13 residues. CDR3 nucleotide sequence: TGTGCCAGCAGTCCCGATTCACCGGATACGCAGTATTTT. It is translated as CASSPDSPDTQYF.

The rearrangement uses TRBV28 and TRBJ2-7, with 10 bases fitting TRBD2. Germline V CDR1 and CDR2: MDHEN, SYDVKM. The trim removed 5 bases at V and 2 bases at J, leaving 6 bases unmatched. CDR3 length: 15 amino acids. The DNA for the CDR3 is TGTGCCAGCAGTCCCGGGACTAGCGAAACCTACGAGCAGTACTTC. Protein sequence: CASSPGTSETYEQYF.

This clonotype was seen at least ten times. The V and J genes are TRBV12-3 or TRBV12-4 and TRBJ1-5; D is unresolved. The CDR3 extends over 15 amino acids. The V end was cut by 3 bases, the J end by 0 bases, with 9 bases between. CDR3: CASSLQVYSNQPQHF. For the CDR3, the DNA is TGTGCCAGCAGTTTGCAGGTTTATAGCAATCAGCCCCAGCATTTT.